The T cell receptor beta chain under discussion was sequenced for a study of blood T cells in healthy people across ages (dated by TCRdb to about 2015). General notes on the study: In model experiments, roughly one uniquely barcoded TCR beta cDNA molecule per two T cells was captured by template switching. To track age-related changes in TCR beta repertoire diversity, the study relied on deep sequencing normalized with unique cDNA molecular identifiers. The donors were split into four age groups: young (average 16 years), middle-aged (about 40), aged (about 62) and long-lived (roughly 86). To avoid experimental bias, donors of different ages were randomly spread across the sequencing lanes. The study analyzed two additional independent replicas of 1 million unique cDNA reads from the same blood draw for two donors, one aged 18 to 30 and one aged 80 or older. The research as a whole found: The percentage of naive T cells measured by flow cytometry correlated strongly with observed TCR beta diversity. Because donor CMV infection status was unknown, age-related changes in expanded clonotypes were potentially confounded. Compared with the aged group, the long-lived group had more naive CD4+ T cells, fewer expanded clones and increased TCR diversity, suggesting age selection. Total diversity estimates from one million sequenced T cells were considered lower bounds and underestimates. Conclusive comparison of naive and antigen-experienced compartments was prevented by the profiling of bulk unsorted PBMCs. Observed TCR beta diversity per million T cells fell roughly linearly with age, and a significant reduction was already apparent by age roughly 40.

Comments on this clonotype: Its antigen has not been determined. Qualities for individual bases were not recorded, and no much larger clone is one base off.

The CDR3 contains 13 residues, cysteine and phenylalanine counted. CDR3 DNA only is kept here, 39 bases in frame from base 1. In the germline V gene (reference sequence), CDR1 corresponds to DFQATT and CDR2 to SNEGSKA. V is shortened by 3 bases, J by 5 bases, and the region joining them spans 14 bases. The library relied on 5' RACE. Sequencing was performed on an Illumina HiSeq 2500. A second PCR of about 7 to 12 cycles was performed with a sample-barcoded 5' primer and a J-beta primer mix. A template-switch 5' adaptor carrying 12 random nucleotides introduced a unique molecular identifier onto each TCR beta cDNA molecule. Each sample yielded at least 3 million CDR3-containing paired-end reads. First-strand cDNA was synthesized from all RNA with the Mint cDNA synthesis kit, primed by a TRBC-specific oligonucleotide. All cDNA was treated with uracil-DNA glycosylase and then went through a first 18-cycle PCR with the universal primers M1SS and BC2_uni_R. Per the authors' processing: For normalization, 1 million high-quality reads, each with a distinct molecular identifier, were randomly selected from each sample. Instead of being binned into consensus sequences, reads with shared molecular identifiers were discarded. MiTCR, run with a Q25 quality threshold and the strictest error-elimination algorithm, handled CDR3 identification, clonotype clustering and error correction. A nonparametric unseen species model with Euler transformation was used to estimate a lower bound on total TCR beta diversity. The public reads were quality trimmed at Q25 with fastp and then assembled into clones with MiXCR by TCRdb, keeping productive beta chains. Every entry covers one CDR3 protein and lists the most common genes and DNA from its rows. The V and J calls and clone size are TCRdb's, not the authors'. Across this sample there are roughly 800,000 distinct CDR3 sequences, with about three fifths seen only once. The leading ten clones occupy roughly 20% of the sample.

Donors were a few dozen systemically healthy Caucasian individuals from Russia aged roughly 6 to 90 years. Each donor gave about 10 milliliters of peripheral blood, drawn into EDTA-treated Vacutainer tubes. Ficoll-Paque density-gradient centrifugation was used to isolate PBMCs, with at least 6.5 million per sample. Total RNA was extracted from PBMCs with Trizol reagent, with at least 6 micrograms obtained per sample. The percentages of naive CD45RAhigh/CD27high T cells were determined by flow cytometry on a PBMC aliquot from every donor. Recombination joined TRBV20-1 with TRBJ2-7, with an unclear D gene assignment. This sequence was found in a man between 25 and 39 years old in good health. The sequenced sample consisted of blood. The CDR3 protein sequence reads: CSASVASRHEQYF. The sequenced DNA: TGCAGTGCTAGTGTTGCTAGTCGGCACGAGCAGTACTTC.